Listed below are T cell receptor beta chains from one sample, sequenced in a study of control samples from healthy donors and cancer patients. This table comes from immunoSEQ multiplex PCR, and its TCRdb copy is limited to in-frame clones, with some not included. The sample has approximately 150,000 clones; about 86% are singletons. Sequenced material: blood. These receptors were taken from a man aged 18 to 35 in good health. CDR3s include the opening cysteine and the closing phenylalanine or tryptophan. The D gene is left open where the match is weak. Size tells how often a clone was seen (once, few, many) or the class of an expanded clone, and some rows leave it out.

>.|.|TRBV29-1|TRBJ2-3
CSVAGGRSTDTQYF
TGCAGCGTTGCCGGGGGGCGTAGCACAGATACGCAGTATTTT
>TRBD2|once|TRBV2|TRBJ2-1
CAVAGGPRNEQFF
TGTGCCGTAGCGGGGGGGCCCAGGAATGAGCAGTTCTTC
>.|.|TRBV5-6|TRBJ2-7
CASSLQGLYEQYF
TGTGCCAGCAGCTTGCAGGGGTTATACGAGCAGTACTTC
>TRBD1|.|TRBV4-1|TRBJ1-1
CASSQEDRVATEAFF
TGCGCCAGCAGCCAAGAGGACAGGGTTGCCACTGAAGCTTTCTTT
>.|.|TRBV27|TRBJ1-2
CASSLGGIYGYTF
TGTGCCAGCAGTTTGGGTGGTATCTATGGCTACACCTTC
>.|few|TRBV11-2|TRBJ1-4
CASSSRGRSEKLFF
TGTGCCAGCAGCTCTAGAGGGCGGAGTGAAAAACTGTTTTTT
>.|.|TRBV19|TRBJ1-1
CASSMPGGGRITEAFF
TGTGCCAGTAGTATGCCGGGAGGTGGTCGGATCACTGAAGCTTTCTTT
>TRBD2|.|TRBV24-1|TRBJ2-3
CATSALAGGGGTDTQYF
TGTGCCACCAGTGCACTAGCTGGCGGGGGGGGCACAGATACGCAGTATTTT
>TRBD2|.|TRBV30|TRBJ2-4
CAVVPSGAKNIQYF
TGTGCCGTGGTTCCTAGCGGGGCCAAAAACATTCAGTACTTC
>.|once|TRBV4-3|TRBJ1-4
CASSPDGVNEKLFF
TGCGCCAGCAGCCCGGACGGCGTTAATGAAAAACTGTTTTTT
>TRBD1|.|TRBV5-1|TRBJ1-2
CASSLVWQGEGYGYTF
TGCGCCAGCAGCTTGGTCTGGCAGGGGGAAGGCTATGGCTACACCTTC
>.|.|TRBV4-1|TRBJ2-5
CASSQSLAGDYQETQYF
TGCGCCAGCAGCCAAAGTTTAGCAGGGGATTATCAAGAGACCCAGTACTTC
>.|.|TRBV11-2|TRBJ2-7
CASSGIIGVLYEQYF
TGTGCCAGCAGCGGGATCATAGGCGTCCTCTACGAGCAGTACTTC
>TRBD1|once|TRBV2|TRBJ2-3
CASRTTGGADTQYF
TGTGCCAGCAGGACGACAGGGGGCGCAGATACGCAGTATTTT
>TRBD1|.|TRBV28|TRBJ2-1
CASSMDRGSNEQFF
TGTGCCAGCAGTATGGACAGGGGGTCCAATGAGCAGTTCTTC
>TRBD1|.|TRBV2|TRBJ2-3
CASSRGQVDDTQYF
TGTGCCAGCAGCCGTGGACAGGTGGATGATACGCAGTATTTT
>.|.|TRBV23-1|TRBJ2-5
CASSHRGVKETQYF
TGCGCCAGCAGTCACAGGGGCGTTAAAGAGACCCAGTACTTC
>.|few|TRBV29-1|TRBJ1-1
CSVVPGGTEAFF
TGCAGCGTTGTCCCAGGAGGTACTGAAGCTTTCTTT
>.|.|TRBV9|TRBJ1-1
CASSPGGGRNTEAFF
TGTGCCAGCAGCCCCGGGGGGGGGAGGAACACTGAAGCTTTCTTT
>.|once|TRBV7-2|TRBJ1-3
CASSPNIPGGSGNTIYF
TGTGCCAGCAGCCCTAATATCCCCGGGGGCTCTGGAAACACCATATATTTT
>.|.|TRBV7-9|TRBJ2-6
CASPPGGANVLTF
TGTGCCAGCCCCCCGGGTGGGGCCAACGTCCTGACTTTC
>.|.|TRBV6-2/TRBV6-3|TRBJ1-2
CASSYSSRGSYTF
TGTGCCAGCAGTTACTCGAGCAGGGGTAGCTACACCTTC
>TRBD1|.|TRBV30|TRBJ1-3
CAWSVGDSAGNTIYF
TGTGCCTGGAGTGTCGGGGACAGCGCTGGAAACACCATATATTTT
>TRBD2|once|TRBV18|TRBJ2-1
CASSPPGLAGGLSYNEQFF
TGTGCCAGCTCACCACCGGGACTAGCGGGGGGACTTTCCTACAATGAGCAGTTCTTC
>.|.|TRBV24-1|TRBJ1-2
CATPRADYGYTF
TGTGCCACCCCCAGGGCAGACTATGGCTACACCTTC
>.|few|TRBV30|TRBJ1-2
CAWSRLRLQSGYTF
TGTGCCTGGAGTCGTCTCCGACTCCAAAGCGGCTACACCTTC
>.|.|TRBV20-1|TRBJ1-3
CSARDWGTIYF
TGCAGTGCTAGAGATTGGGGTACCATATATTTT
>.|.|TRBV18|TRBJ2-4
CASGGDPVGIQYF
TGTGCCAGTGGTGGGGACCCCGTGGGCATTCAGTACTTC
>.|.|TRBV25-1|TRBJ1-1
CASIGGKNTEAFF
TGTGCCAGCATAGGGGGGAAGAACACTGAAGCTTTCTTT